This T cell receptor (beta chain) was observed in a study of multiple sclerosis patients with progressive multifocal leukoencephalopathy. Profiled with immunoSEQ multiplex PCR; TCRdb holds only in-frame clones, not every one. The sample yields 26,000 or so clones, 91% seen once. The time point here: approximately 12 months of natalizumab therapy. Whole-study results and caveats: PML-onset expanded TRB clones were detectable before and during natalizumab therapy.

V was cut by 7 bases and J by 0 bases, with 10 bases left in between. Germline loops: CDR1 SNHLY, CDR2 FYNNEI. The CDR3 has 15 residues. A remark on this clone: Its antigen remains unidentified.

The chain uses TRBV2 and TRBJ2-6, with a tentative D call TRBD2 (5 bases). The receptor comes from a young man with multiple sclerosis. Here the sequenced sample was PBMCs, taken from a patient treated with natalizumab. CDR3 in DNA: TGTGCCAGCACCCGGGGTAGCTCTGGGGCCAACGTCCTGACTTTC. Its protein is CASTRGSSGANVLTF.